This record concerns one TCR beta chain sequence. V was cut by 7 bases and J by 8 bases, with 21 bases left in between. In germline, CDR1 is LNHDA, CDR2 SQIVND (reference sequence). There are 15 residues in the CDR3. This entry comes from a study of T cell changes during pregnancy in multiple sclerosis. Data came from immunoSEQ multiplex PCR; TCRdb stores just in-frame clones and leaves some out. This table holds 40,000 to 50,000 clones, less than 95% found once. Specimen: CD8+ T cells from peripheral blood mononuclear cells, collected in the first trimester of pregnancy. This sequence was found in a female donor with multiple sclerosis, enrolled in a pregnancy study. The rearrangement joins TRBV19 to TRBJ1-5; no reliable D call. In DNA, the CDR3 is TGTGCCAGTAAGGCGGCAGTGGATGGGTGGAAGCCCCAGCATTTT. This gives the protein CASKAAVDGWKPQHF.